This TCR beta chain was documented in a study of Graves' ophthalmopathy and Graves' hyperthyroidism. In this sample, this clonotype turned up many times. Amplifying from RNA transcripts, the study obtained TCR beta CDR3 regions. RT-PCR in the first round used HTBI primers; a second-round multiplex PCR followed. TCRdb itself ran the multiplex PCR reads through MiXCR, one entry per CDR3 protein. This sample has some 390,000 distinct CDR3 sequences, with approximately 16% found just once. This clonotype was obtained from a woman under 30 with Graves' ophthalmopathy. Material: peripheral blood.

Here the CDR3 reads CATSDWGVRGRGTDTQYF. The CDR3 bases are TGTGCCACCAGTGATTGGGGGGTTCGCGGACGGGGCACAGATACGCAGTATTTT. The chain carries TRBV24-1 and TRBJ2-3, with D perhaps TRBD2 (6 bases). The germline gives CDR1 KGHDR, CDR2 SFDVKD. The length of the CDR3 is 18 residues. V lost 2 bases and J lost 1, with 18 bases in between.